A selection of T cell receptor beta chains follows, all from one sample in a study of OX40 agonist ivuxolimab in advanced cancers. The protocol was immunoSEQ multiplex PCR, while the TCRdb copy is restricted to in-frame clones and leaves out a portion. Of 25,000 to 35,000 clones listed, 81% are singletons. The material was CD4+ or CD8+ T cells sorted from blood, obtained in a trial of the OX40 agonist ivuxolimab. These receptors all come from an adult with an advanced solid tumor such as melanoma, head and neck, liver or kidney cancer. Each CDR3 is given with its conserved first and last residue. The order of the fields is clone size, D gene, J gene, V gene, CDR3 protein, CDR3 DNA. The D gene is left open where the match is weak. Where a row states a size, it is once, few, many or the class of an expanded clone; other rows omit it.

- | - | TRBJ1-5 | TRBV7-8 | CASSLASSQPQHF | TGTGCCAGCAGCTTAGCGTCATCCCAGCCCCAGCATTTT
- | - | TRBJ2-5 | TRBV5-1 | CASSLVRGSETQYF | TGCGCCAGCAGCTTGGTACGGGGGTCAGAGACCCAGTACTTC
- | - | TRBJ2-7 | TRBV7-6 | CASSLRLRVPDYEQYF | TGTGCCAGCAGCTTGCGACTCAGGGTGCCCGACTACGAGCAGTACTTC
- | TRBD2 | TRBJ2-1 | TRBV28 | CASSSLAGVPANEQFF | TGTGCCAGCAGTTCTCTAGCGGGCGTGCCAGCGAATGAGCAGTTCTTC
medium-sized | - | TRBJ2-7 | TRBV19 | CASSFSTGGSEQYF | TGTGCCAGTAGTTTTTCGACAGGTGGTTCCGAGCAGTACTTC
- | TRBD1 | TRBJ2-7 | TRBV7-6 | CASSLEQGASYEQYF | TGTGCCAGCAGCTTGGAACAGGGGGCCTCCTACGAGCAGTACTTC
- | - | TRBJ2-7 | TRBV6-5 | CASSYGGNYEQYF | TGTGCCAGCAGTTACGGTGGGAACTACGAGCAGTACTTC
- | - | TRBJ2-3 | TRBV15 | CATSREPGLTTDTQYF | TGTGCCACCAGCAGAGAGCCGGGACTTACCACAGATACGCAGTATTTT
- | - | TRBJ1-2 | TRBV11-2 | CASSFSTGIYGYTF | TGTGCCAGCAGCTTCTCGACAGGAATCTATGGCTACACCTTC
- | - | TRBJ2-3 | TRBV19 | CASSAPPRGTNRDTQYF | TGTGCCAGCAGCGCACCTCCTCGGGGGACCAATAGAGATACGCAGTATTTT
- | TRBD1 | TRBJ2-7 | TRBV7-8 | CASSLDRGLEQYF | TGTGCCAGCAGCTTAGACAGGGGGCTCGAGCAGTACTTC
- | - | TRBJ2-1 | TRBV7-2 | CASSLRGRGHGIGEQFF | TGTGCCAGCAGCCTTCGGGGGAGGGGACACGGAATAGGTGAGCAGTTCTTC
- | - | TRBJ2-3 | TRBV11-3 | CASSFTTTDTQYF | TGTGCCAGCAGCTTTACAACCACAGATACGCAGTATTTT
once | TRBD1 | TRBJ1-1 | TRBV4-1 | CASSPIQGRNTEAFF | TGCGCCAGCAGCCCAATACAGGGGCGGAACACTGAAGCTTTCTTT
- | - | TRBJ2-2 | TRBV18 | CASSPTGTGEINTGELFF | TGTGCCAGCTCACCAACGGGGACCGGAGAAATAAACACCGGGGAGCTGTTTTTT
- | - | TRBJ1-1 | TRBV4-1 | CASSHFTEAFF | TGCGCCAGCAGCCATTTCACTGAAGCTTTCTTT
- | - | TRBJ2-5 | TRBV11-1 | CASSFGGEGETQYF | TGTGCCAGCAGCTTTGGGGGAGAGGGAGAGACCCAGTACTTC
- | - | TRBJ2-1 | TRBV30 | CAWSTGYNEQFF | TGTGCCTGGAGTACCGGCTACAATGAGCAGTTCTTC
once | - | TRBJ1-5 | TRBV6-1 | CASSDGPYSNQPQHF | TGTGCCAGCAGTGACGGACCCTATAGCAATCAGCCCCAGCATTTT
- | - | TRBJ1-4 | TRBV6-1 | CASSEFGRATNEKLFF | TGTGCCAGCAGTGAATTCGGCAGGGCAACTAATGAAAAACTGTTTTTT
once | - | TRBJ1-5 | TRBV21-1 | CASSKRLHWHHQPQHF | TGTGCCAGCAGTAAGAGGCTACATTGGCATCATCAGCCCCAGCATTTT
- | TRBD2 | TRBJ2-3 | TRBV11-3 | CASSSASPSGADTQYF | TGTGCCAGCAGCTCCGCATCCCCTAGCGGGGCAGATACGCAGTATTTT
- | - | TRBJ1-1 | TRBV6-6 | CASSYAGREYTEAFF | TGTGCCAGCAGTTACGCAGGGAGGGAGTACACTGAAGCTTTCTTT
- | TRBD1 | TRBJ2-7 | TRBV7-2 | CASSYGQGSYEQYF | TGTGCCAGCAGCTACGGACAGGGGTCCTACGAGCAGTACTTC
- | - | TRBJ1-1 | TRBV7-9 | CASSHQGPTEAFF | TGTGCCAGCAGCCACCAGGGGCCCACTGAAGCTTTCTTT
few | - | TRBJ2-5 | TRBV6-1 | CASGAGIQETQYF | TGTGCCAGCGGGGCTGGGATTCAAGAGACCCAGTACTTC
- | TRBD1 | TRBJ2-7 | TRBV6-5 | CASSRSGQGRDEQYF | TGTGCCAGCAGTCGATCGGGACAGGGGCGGGACGAGCAGTACTTC
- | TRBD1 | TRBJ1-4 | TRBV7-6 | CASSSTSTGLNEKLFF | TGTGCCAGCAGCTCCACATCGACAGGGCTTAATGAAAAACTGTTTTTT
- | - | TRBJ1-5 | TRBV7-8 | CASSLTVGSNQPQHF | TGTGCCAGCAGCTTAACAGTAGGTAGCAATCAGCCCCAGCATTTT
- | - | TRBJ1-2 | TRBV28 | CASSLSRGANYGYTF | TGTGCCAGCAGTTTGTCTAGGGGGGCCAACTATGGCTACACCTTC
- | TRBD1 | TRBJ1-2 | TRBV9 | CASSVGPPGTGGSFNYGYTF | TGTGCCAGCAGCGTAGGGCCCCCCGGGACAGGGGGCAGTTTCAACTATGGCTACACCTTC
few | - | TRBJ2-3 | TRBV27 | CASSSSLSTDTQYF | TGTGCCAGCAGCAGTAGCCTATCCACAGATACGCAGTATTTT
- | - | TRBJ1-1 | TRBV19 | CASSKAPGGTEAFF | TGTGCCAGTAGTAAGGCCCCGGGTGGGACTGAAGCTTTCTTT
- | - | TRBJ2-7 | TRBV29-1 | CSVEAPDSPYEQYF | TGCAGCGTTGAAGCCCCAGACAGTCCCTACGAGCAGTACTTC
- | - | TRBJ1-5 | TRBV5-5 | CASSLAGENSNQPQHF | TGTGCCAGCAGCTTGGCCGGGGAAAATAGCAATCAGCCCCAGCATTTT
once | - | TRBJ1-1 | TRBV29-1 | CSGKGRQNTEAFF | TGCAGCGGCAAGGGACGGCAGAACACTGAAGCTTTCTTT
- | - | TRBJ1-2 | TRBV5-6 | CASSLAWGQLYGYTF | TGTGCCAGCAGCTTGGCCTGGGGGCAGTTGTATGGCTACACCTTC
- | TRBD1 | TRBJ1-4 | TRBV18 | CASSRTGATNEKLFF | TGTGCCAGCTCGCGGACAGGGGCGACTAATGAAAAACTGTTTTTT
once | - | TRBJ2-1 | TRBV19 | CASSIGRGGGNEQFF | TGTGCCAGTAGTATCGGTAGGGGAGGTGGCAATGAGCAGTTCTTC
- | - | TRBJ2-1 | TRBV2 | CASSPDTSWRYNEQFF | TGTGCCAGCAGCCCCGACACTTCATGGCGGTACAATGAGCAGTTCTTC
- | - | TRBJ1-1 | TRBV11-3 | CASSLDWALGQGLMNTEAFF | TGTGCCAGCAGCTTAGATTGGGCCCTAGGGCAGGGGCTTATGAACACTGAAGCTTTCTTT
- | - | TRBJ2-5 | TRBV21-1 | CASSKTIQSGEGQETQYF | TGTGCCAGCAGCAAAACCATCCAAAGCGGGGAGGGACAAGAGACCCAGTACTTC
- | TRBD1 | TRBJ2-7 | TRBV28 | CASSLGQGAYEQYF | TGTGCCAGCAGTTTAGGACAGGGGGCCTACGAGCAGTACTTC
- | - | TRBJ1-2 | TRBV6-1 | CASNHGYTF | TGTGCCAGCAATCATGGCTACACCTTC
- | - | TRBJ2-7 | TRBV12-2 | CASRLVWQGAYEQYF | TGTGCAAGTCGCTTAGTGTGGCAGGGGGCCTACGAGCAGTACTTC
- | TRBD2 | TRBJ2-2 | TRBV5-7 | CASSLDSGGRTGELFF | TGTGCCAGCAGCTTGGATAGCGGGGGACGCACCGGGGAGCTGTTTTTT
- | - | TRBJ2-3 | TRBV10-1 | CASSETLRTDTQYF | TGCGCCAGCAGTGAAACACTCCGCACAGATACGCAGTATTTT
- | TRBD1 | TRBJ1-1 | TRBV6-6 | CASSYGTDLNTEAFF | TGTGCCAGCAGTTACGGGACAGATTTGAACACTGAAGCTTTCTTT
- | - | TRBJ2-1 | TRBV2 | CASSQGWELHNEQFF | TGTGCCAGCAGTCAGGGCTGGGAACTACACAATGAGCAGTTCTTC